This is a list of T cell receptor beta chains from one sample in a study of cytomegalovirus exposure and HLA in healthy donors. Produced via immunoSEQ multiplex PCR; TCRdb's table is partial and in-frame only. The sample has about 260,000 clones; roughly 88% are singletons. Sequenced input: PBMCs. All receptors derive from a woman in her twenties or thirties in good health and CMV-seronegative. Each CDR3 is given with its conserved first and last residue. Each record gives: clone size, J gene, D gene, V gene, CDR3 DNA, CDR3 protein. The D gene is left open where the match is weak. Not every row has a clone size; where given, it reads once, few, many or a size class.

. TRBJ1-3 . TRBV15 TGTGCCACCAGCAGATATAAACCCGGGACAGGAAACACCATATATTTT CATSRYKPGTGNTIYF
. TRBJ2-5 TRBD1 TRBV7-3 TGTGCCAGCAGCCAGACAGGGGGGACACAAGAGACCCAGTACTTC CASSQTGGTQETQYF
. TRBJ2-7 . TRBV11-3 TGTGCCAGCAGCCCCGCGTGGCGGAGGGGCAGCGAGCAGTACTTC CASSPAWRRGSEQYF
. TRBJ1-4 . TRBV4-1 TGCGCCAGCAGCCACCAGACCGGGGTGGGCAGGGGTAGGGAAAAACTGTTTTTT CASSHQTGVGRGREKLFF
once TRBJ2-3 TRBD2 TRBV2 TGTGCCAGCAGGGAGGGACTAGCGGGAGGATCAGATACGCAGTATTTT CASREGLAGGSDTQYF
. TRBJ1-5 . TRBV4-2 TGTGCCAGCAGCCAAAGCGGAAACAATCAGCCCCAGCATTTT CASSQSGNNQPQHF
. TRBJ2-5 . TRBV27 TGTGCCAGCAGTCCCGACTATAAAGAGACCCAGTACTTC CASSPDYKETQYF
. TRBJ1-5 . TRBV6-6 TGTGCCAGCAGTCCCGGGACGGAGGGTCAGCCCCAGCATTTT CASSPGTEGQPQHF
. TRBJ2-7 TRBD2 TRBV19 TGTGCCAGTAGTATGTCTAGCGGGAACTACGAGCAGTACTTC CASSMSSGNYEQYF
. TRBJ1-5 . TRBV27 TGTGCCAGCGCCTCAGGGAACGTCAATCAGCCCCAGCATTTT CASASGNVNQPQHF
. TRBJ1-4 . TRBV4-1 TGCGCCAGCAGCCAAGATCGGGGGGGGAATAATGAAAAACTGTTTTTT CASSQDRGGNNEKLFF
. TRBJ1-5 . TRBV4-1 TGCGCCAGCAGCAGAGGCCCGGGGGGCAATCAGCCCCAGCATTTT CASSRGPGGNQPQHF
. TRBJ2-7 . TRBV5-8 TGTGCCAGCGGCAGGGCTTACGAGCAGTACTTC CASGRAYEQYF
. TRBJ2-2 . TRBV9 TGTGCCAGCAGCGTAGATTGGGGGGAGCTGTTTTTT CASSVDWGELFF
few TRBJ2-3 . TRBV5-8 TGTGCCAGCAGCTTGTCAGGATGGACAGGCGGGAATACAGATACGCAGTATTTT CASSLSGWTGGNTDTQYF
. TRBJ2-7 . TRBV7-2 TGTGCCAGCAGCTTGAACGGAGGAAACCTCTACGAGCAGTACTTC CASSLNGGNLYEQYF
. TRBJ1-4 TRBD1 TRBV7-2 TGTGCCAGCAGTCAGGGGGTAACTGAAAAACTGTTTTTT CASSQGVTEKLFF
. TRBJ2-2 . TRBV11-2 TGTGCCAGCAGCTTATATCAGGGCCGGGTCTCCGGGGAGCTGTTTTTT CASSLYQGRVSGELFF
once TRBJ2-3 . TRBV11-3 TGTGCCAGCAGCCCGGACACTAAAAGCTCTAGCACAGATACGCAGTATTTT CASSPDTKSSSTDTQYF
. TRBJ2-2 . TRBV11-3 TGTGCCAGCAGCTCTTTAATAGGCGGGGAGCTGTTTTTT CASSSLIGGELFF
. TRBJ2-1 TRBD2 TRBV27 TGTGCCAGCAGTTTTCTCTTTAGCGGGAAAAGCACGAGGGAGCAGTTCTTC CASSFLFSGKSTREQFF
. TRBJ2-7 . TRBV28 TGTGCCAGCAATTATCAGACAAGCCCCTACGAGCAGTACTTC CASNYQTSPYEQYF
. TRBJ2-1 TRBD2 TRBV5-6 TGTGCCAGCAGCTTGGAAGGACTAGCGGGATCTGAGCAGTTCTTC CASSLEGLAGSEQFF
. TRBJ1-3 . TRBV2 TGTGCCAGCAGTGGGACGGGATTAATCTCTGGAAACACCATATATTTT CASSGTGLISGNTIYF
. TRBJ2-1 . TRBV30 TGTGCCTGGGACGACAGGAGCTCCTACAATGAGCAGTTCTTC CAWDDRSSYNEQFF
. TRBJ1-5 . TRBV7-9 TGTGCCAGCAGAGAAGGGACGGGCAATCAGCCCCAGCATTTT CASREGTGNQPQHF
. TRBJ2-3 TRBD2 TRBV7-9 TGTGCCAGCAGCTTAGAGCGGGGAGATACGCAGTATTTT CASSLERGDTQYF
. TRBJ2-3 . TRBV11-2 TGTGCCAGCAGCTTAGTAGGCGGATTCACAGATACGCAGTATTTT CASSLVGGFTDTQYF
. TRBJ2-3 TRBD2 TRBV9 TGTGCCAGCAGCGTAGGTCCCCGGACTAGCGGACGGGGTGGCACAGATACGCAGTATTTT CASSVGPRTSGRGGTDTQYF
. TRBJ2-7 . TRBV6-6 TGTGCCAGCAGTTACGAGGACAGTCTGCTCGAGCAGTACTTC CASSYEDSLLEQYF
. TRBJ2-3 TRBD2 TRBV27 TGTGCCAGCACCCCGGGACTAGTTACAGATACGCAGTATTTT CASTPGLVTDTQYF
. TRBJ1-3 . TRBV4-3 TGCGCCAGCAGCGAACAGGGAGTTGGGGACCCTGGAAACACCATATATTTT CASSEQGVGDPGNTIYF
. TRBJ2-1 . TRBV15 TGTGCCACCAGCAGAGAGGGTGTCGATCGGGGTCAGTTCTTC CATSREGVDRGQFF
. TRBJ1-5 . TRBV12-5 TGTGCTAGTGGTCGTCAGGGAAATCAGCCCCAGCATTTT CASGRQGNQPQHF
. TRBJ2-7 . TRBV4-3 TGCGCCAGCAGCCAATTCGGCACTCCTACCTACGAGCAGTACTTC CASSQFGTPTYEQYF
. TRBJ2-7 TRBD2 TRBV10-2 TGCGCCAGCAGTGAGTCCCCGGCGGGAGTCTCCTCCTACGAGCAGTACTTC CASSESPAGVSSYEQYF
. TRBJ1-3 . TRBV13 TGTGCCAGCAGCTCCCTTGGCAACACCATATATTTT CASSSLGNTIYF
. TRBJ1-3 . TRBV29-1 TGCAGCCTAGGATATAGAAACACCATATATTTT CSLGYRNTIYF
. TRBJ2-7 TRBD1 TRBV7-6 TGTGCCAGCAGCTTAGGACAGGGAGACTACGAGCAGTACTTC CASSLGQGDYEQYF
. TRBJ2-7 TRBD1 TRBV27 TGTGCCAGCAGTCTCTGGCGGGGGACAGGGCTTGACGAGCAGTACTTC CASSLWRGTGLDEQYF
. TRBJ2-2 . TRBV27 TGTGCCAGCAGTATAAACCCTCGACAACTCGGGGAGCTGTTTTTT CASSINPRQLGELFF
. TRBJ1-5 . TRBV27 TGTGCCAGCAGTTTATGGGGGACGGGTCAGCCCCAGCATTTT CASSLWGTGQPQHF
. TRBJ1-5 TRBD1 TRBV2 TGTGCCAGCGAAGGGGACAGGGGCTTTCAGCCCCAGCATTTT CASEGDRGFQPQHF
. TRBJ2-5 . TRBV11-2 TGTGCCAGCAGCTTAGTTGCCAGACAAGAGACCCAGTACTTC CASSLVARQETQYF
. TRBJ2-1 TRBD2 TRBV2 TGTGCCAGCAGGACTAGCGGGAACTACAATGAGCAGTTCTTC CASRTSGNYNEQFF
. TRBJ2-3 TRBD1 TRBV2 TGTGCCAGCAGCGGAGGACAGGGGGGTTTGGATACGCAGTATTTT CASSGGQGGLDTQYF
. TRBJ1-2 . TRBV6-5 TGTGCCAGCAGTTACTCGTCGGGGGGCGGTTTCTATGGCTACACCTTC CASSYSSGGGFYGYTF
. TRBJ2-2 . TRBV9 TGTGCCAGCAGCGCGACACTTTTCGGGGAGCTGTTTTTT CASSATLFGELFF
. TRBJ2-1 . TRBV2 TGTGCCAGCAGTGATTTTGATGAGCAGTTCTTC CASSDFDEQFF
. TRBJ2-7 . TRBV5-1 TGCGCCAGCAGCCAAGGGGACCTAACTTCCTACGAGCAGTACTTC CASSQGDLTSYEQYF
. TRBJ2-7 . TRBV19 TGTGCCAGTAGTATGACTTCGGGCATCTCCTACGAGCAGTACTTC CASSMTSGISYEQYF